The 5 T cell receptor beta chains listed next were all sequenced from one sample in a study of graft-versus-host responses after intestinal transplantation (dated by TCRdb to about 2021). This specimen's time point label, per the study, means: cells obtained before transplantation from donor or recipient. Library preparation was by the immunoSEQ multiplex PCR assay. TCRdb stores this immuneACCESS table with in-frame sequences only. Part of the clones is absent; in the studies checked, under half of the shortfall reflects unresolved V genes, and no reason is known for the rest. Present in this sample are 96,000 or so clones, roughly 92% of which were seen just once. The ten biggest clones cover approximately 0.18% of the sample. Their antigens are not known. The source was unstimulated CD4+ T cells sorted from spleen or lymph node cells, collected before intestinal transplant. Every receptor here comes from a human donor who received an intestinal transplant.

This chain joins TRBV4-1 and TRBJ1-6; 8 nucleotides align to TRBD1. This CDR3 has 15 residues. Germline CDR1 MGHRA, CDR2 YSYEKL. Trimming at V came to 2 bases and at J to 5 bases, leaving 2 bases not matched to a gene. The CDR3 loop is CASSQQQGDNSPLHF. CDR3 sequence (DNA): TGCGCCAGCAGCCAACAACAGGGGGATAATTCACCCCTCCACTTT.

This chain connects TRBV29-1 to TRBJ2-2; no firm D call. Germline V gene data show CDR1 as SQVTM and CDR2 as ANQGSEA. The V end lost 7 bases, the J end lost 2 bases, and 5 bases lay between the germline ends. CDR3 length: 11 amino acids. The CDR3 nucleotides read TGCAGCGGCGGAAACACCGGGGAGCTGTTTTTT. It specifies CSGGNTGELFF.

This chain connects TRBV4-1 to TRBJ1-2; maybe TRBD1 (5 bases). The germline V gene encodes CDR1 MGHRA and CDR2 YSYEKL. The CDR3 runs to 15 residues. Between the trimmed V and J ends, which lost 1 base and 3 bases, there was a span of 12 bases. The CDR3 spells CASSQGDRLYYGYTF. In DNA, the CDR3 is TGCGCCAGCAGCCAAGGAGACAGACTGTACTATGGCTACACCTTC.

In regard to this clone: The same CDR3 is also encoded by other DNA sequences in this sample. The gene calls are TRBV5-1 and TRBJ2-1, with 9 bases that match TRBD2. The germline gives CDR1 SGHRS, CDR2 YFSETQ. The V segment lost 2 bases and the J segment 0 bases; nucleotides outside the gene matches: 0. The length of the CDR3 is 15 residues. CDR3 DNA: TGCGCCAGCAGCTTTAGCGGGGGCTCCTACAATGAGCAGTTCTTC. Translated, it gives CASSFSGGSYNEQFF. Complete variable domain (other parts from reference TRBV5-1 and TRBJ2-1): KAGVTQTPRYLIKTRGQQVTLSCSPISGHRSVSWYQQTPGQGLQFLFEYFSETQRNKGNFPGRFSGRQFSNSRSEMNVSTLELGDSALYLCASSFSGGSYNEQFFGPGTRLTVL.

The V and J genes are TRBV14 and TRBJ2-3; weak D call: TRBD1 (5 bases). V lost 4 bases and J lost 2, with 16 bases in between. Germline V CDR1 and CDR2: SGHDN, FVKESK. The CDR3 loop spans 16 amino acids. In nucleotides, the CDR3 is TGTGCCAGCAGCCCCTACATGGGGCTGGACACAGATACGCAGTATTTT. It translates to CASSPYMGLDTDTQYF. Full variable domain (missing parts from reference TRBV14 and TRBJ2-3): EAGVTQFPSHSVIEKGQTVTLRCDPISGHDNLYWYRRVMGKEIKFLLHFVKESKQDESGMPNNRFLAERTGGTYSTLKVQPAELEDSGVYFCASSPYMGLDTDTQYFGPGTRLTVL.